This T cell receptor (beta chain) was documented in a study of cytomegalovirus exposure and HLA in healthy donors. Study overall: Unique TCR beta sequences numbering some 120 million came from approximately 180 million T cells in an earlier analysis. Study-wide results and limits: Several of the most significant clusters appeared linked to common viral pathogens, based on a later analysis.

This clone came up once. Its antigen remains unknown. PCR primers comprised 60 Vbeta and 13 Jbeta primers. Only in-frame clones appear in the TCRdb table, and some are missing; sequencing was by immunoSEQ multiplex PCR. The table has roughly 130,000 clones, about 79% seen once. The germline V and J ends were trimmed by 5 bases and 4 bases, with 17 bases remaining between them. From germline, CDR1 is SEHNR and CDR2 FQNEAQ (reference sequence). CDR3 length: 15 amino acids. This chain links TRBV7-9 with TRBJ2-5; D is unresolved. This receptor was obtained from a man aged 45-65 years in good health and CMV-seronegative. Sequencing was performed on PBMCs. As DNA, the CDR3 is TGTGCCAGCAGCCTCCCCTCGGGTAACTCAGAGACCCAGTACTTC. This translates into CASSLPSGNSETQYF.